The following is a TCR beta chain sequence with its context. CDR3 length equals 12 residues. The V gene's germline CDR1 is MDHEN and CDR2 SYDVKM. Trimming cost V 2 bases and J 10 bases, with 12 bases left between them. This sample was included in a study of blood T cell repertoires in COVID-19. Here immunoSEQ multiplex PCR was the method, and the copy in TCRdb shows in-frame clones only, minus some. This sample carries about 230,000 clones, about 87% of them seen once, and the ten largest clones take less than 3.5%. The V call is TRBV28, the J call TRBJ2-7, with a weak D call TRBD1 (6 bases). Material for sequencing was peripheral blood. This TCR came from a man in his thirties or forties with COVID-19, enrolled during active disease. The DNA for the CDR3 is TGTGCCAGCAGTTTAGGGCCAGGGGCACAGTACTTC. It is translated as CASSLGPGAQYF.